This entry features one TCR beta chain sequence. Its antigen specificity is not known. No much larger clonotype is one base removed from it; base qualities were not supplied. TCRbeta CDR3 regions were amplified from genomic DNA using the immunoSEQ Assay, a bias-controlled multiplex PCR. On the study's bioinformatics: The number of nucleated cells in each sample was estimated from the amplification of reference gene primers within the assay. To quantify the absolute abundance of each unique TCRbeta CDR3 rearrangement, sequence reads were collapsed and filtered. For each sample, productive Simpson clonality was calculated as the square root of Simpson's diversity index over productive rearrangements. TCRdb obtained this table from immuneACCESS and retained in-frame rearrangements with V and J assigned. These tables miss some clones; where compared with another copy, unresolved V genes account for less than half of the shortfall, and the remainder is unexplained. V and J calls and clone size are as listed in that table; D and trimming were resolved from the DNA. The sample table holds some 90,000 clones, of which 75% to 90% were seen once. The ten top clones hold 9% to 12% of the sample.

After removal of 5 bases from V and 6 bases from J, the junction retains 9 bases not matched to a gene. There are 16 amino acids in the CDR3, from cysteine to phenylalanine inclusive. Only the CDR3 DNA stays, 48 bases, in frame from base 1. Looking up the germline V gene (reference sequence) yields CDR1 MNHNY and CDR2 SVGAGI. Collaborating institutions collected whole blood in K2EDTA tubes following their own protocols. For TCRbeta analysis, collaborators shipped samples in one of three forms: frozen whole blood, isolated PBMCs, or DNA extracted from either of those sample types. The data stem from a study of blood T cell repertoires in COVID-19 (dated by TCRdb to about 2020). About the full investigation: Samples covering the acute and convalescent phases of COVID-19 were provided by collaborators in the United States, Italy and Spain. The material from the prospective study consisted of cDNA or gDNA derived from T cells, B-cell-depleted T cells, or PBMCs. Deeply sampled blood TCRbeta repertoires from subjects exposed to, actively infected with, or recovered from COVID-19 were included in the dataset. The repertoires were released in a freely available public database intended as a resource for research on the immune response to SARS-CoV-2. The samples were drawn from two sources: the first 160 participants of the ongoing ImmuneRACE study, and 1,200 or so subjects contributed by 6 global collaborators. Sample metadata almost always included a de-identified subject ID, COVID-19 status, age in years and sex. HLA class I and class II types, where available, came from metadata supplied by the sample provider rather than from assay-based typing. Study-wide conclusions, independent of this receptor: The quantity of clinical and demographic metadata differed by source and by participant and was supplied without curation.

Material for sequencing was peripheral blood. Rearrangement joined TRBV6-6 to TRBJ2-2; 10 nucleotides in the junction match TRBD2. This sequence originates from a woman in her 70s with acute or convalescent COVID-19. The CDR3 amino acid sequence is: CASSQAGGPLPGELFF. The sequenced DNA is TGTGCCAGCAGTCAAGCGGGAGGGCCCCTTCCCGGGGAGCTGTTTTTT.